One and the same sample provided the 18 T cell receptor beta chains below, sequenced in a study of cytomegalovirus exposure and HLA in healthy donors. PCR was performed using 60 Vbeta and 13 Jbeta primers. This table comes from immunoSEQ multiplex PCR, and its TCRdb copy is limited to in-frame clones, with some not included. The sample includes 150,000 to 180,000 clones, about 76% of them seen just once. Specimen: PBMCs. These receptors were obtained from a man aged 25-45 years in good health and CMV-seropositive.

The V call is TRBV28, the J call TRBJ1-1; D possibly corresponds to TRBD1 (6 bases). This CDR3 comprises 14 residues. V was pared by 8 bases and J by 3 bases, with 16 bases between. Germline CDR1 reads MDHEN; CDR2 reads SYDVKM. The DNA of the CDR3 is TGTGCCAGCTTCTTGGGGGGGCTTGACACTGAAGCTTTCTTT. Residues: CASFLGGLDTEAFF. The full variable domain, with the rest looked up from reference TRBV28 and TRBJ1-1, is DVKVTQSSRYLVKRTGEKVFLECVQDMDHENMFWYRQDPGLGLRLIYFSYDVKMKEKGDIPEGYSVSREKKERFSLILESASTNQTSMYLCASFLGGLDTEAFFGQGTRLTVV.

V and J are TRBV5-6 and TRBJ1-2, with no clear D. This CDR3 is built from 14 residues. Trimming took 0 bases from V and 7 from J, leaving 13 bases between them. CDR1 and CDR2 from the germline V gene are SGHDT and YYEEEE. DNA for the CDR3: TGTGCCAGCAGCTTGGACTCGGGTACTCGTGGCTACACCTTC. It codes for CASSLDSGTRGYTF.

This clone was found a few times. The V and J genes are TRBV19 and TRBJ2-5; a weak D match, TRBD1 (6 bases). This CDR3 region has 12 residues. V gave up 6 bases and J gave up 5 bases, with 10 bases separating them. CDR1 and CDR2 (germline): LNHDA, SQIVND (reference sequence). CDR3 DNA sequence: TGTGCCAGTAGACAGGGTCTCGAGACCCAGTACTTC. Residues: CASRQGLETQYF. Full variable domain (rest looked up from reference TRBV19 and TRBJ2-5): DGGITQSPKYLFRKEGQNVTLSCEQNLNHDAMYWYRQDPGQGLRLIYYSQIVNDFQKGDIAEGYSVSREKKESFPLTVTSAQKNPTAFYLCASRQGLETQYFGPGTRLLVL.

V is TRBV9 and J is TRBJ1-5; maybe TRBD1 (6 bases). Germline V gene lookup returns CDR1 SGDLS and CDR2 YYNGEE. This CDR3 region has 16 residues. V gave up 3 bases and J gave up 0 bases, with 13 bases separating them. CDR3 amino acids: CASSAGGPSSNQPQHF. As DNA, the CDR3 is TGTGCCAGCAGCGCCGGGGGGCCGAGTAGCAATCAGCCCCAGCATTTT.

The chain employs TRBV7-2 and TRBJ2-1, with 13 bases that match TRBD2. Germline V CDR1 and CDR2: SGHTA, FQGNSA. The CDR3 has 15 amino acids. V lost 3 bases, J lost 8 bases, and 4 bases stayed unmatched. This chain's CDR3 is CASSLGLAGSDEQFF. The DNA of the CDR3 is TGTGCCAGCAGCTTGGGACTAGCGGGGTCGGATGAGCAGTTCTTC. The variable domain in full, completed from reference TRBV7-2 and TRBJ2-1, reads GAGVSQSPSNKVTEKGKDVELRCDPISGHTALYWYRQSLGQGLEFLIYFQGNSAPDKSGLPSDRFSAERTGGSVSTLTIQRTQQEDSAVYLCASSLGLAGSDEQFFGPGTRLTVL.

V is TRBV5-4 and J is TRBJ2-1; no reliable D call. CDR3 length equals 13 residues. Germline loops: CDR1 SGHNT, CDR2 YYREEE (reference sequence). Trimming pared 4 bases from V and 5 bases from J, leaving 10 bases between. The CDR3 coding sequence is TGTGCCAGCAGCACCTACGTCAACAATGAGCAGTTCTTC. Its protein is CASSTYVNNEQFF.

This clone has a handful of counts. This chain links TRBV27 with TRBJ1-1; possibly TRBD1 for D (6 bases). Germline CDR1 reads MNHEY; CDR2 reads SMNVEV (reference sequence). The CDR3 length is 15 residues. V was trimmed by 5 bases and J by 2 bases, leaving 15 bases between them. DNA of the CDR3: TGTGCCAGCAGTCCGCGGACAGTTACTAACACTGAAGCTTTCTTT. Its translation is CASSPRTVTNTEAFF.

The rearrangement joins TRBV29-1 to TRBJ1-2; possible D gene TRBD1, 5 bases. The V gene lost 4 bases and the J gene lost 8 bases, with 17 bases spanning the gap. Germline values: CDR1 SQVTM, CDR2 ANQGSEA. This CDR3 has 13 amino acids. DNA of the CDR3: TGCAGCGTTGTCGGAGACAGACCTGTGGGCTACACCTTC. Its translation is CSVVGDRPVGYTF.

CDR3 DNA: TGCGCCAGCAGCTTGGAAAGTAGCGGGGGGTACAATGAGCAGTTCTTC. Translation gives CASSLESSGGYNEQFF. The J gene is TRBJ2-1, the V gene TRBV5-1, with 10 positions matching TRBD2. CDR3 length: 16 amino acids. In germline, CDR1 is SGHRS, CDR2 YFSETQ. Trimming took 0 bases from V and 4 from J; bases not matched to a gene: 4.

V gene TRBV27 combines with J gene TRBJ2-7, with no clear D. V shed 2 bases and J shed 4 bases, with 18 bases lying between them. Germline CDR1 MNHEY, CDR2 SMNVEV (reference sequence). CDR3 size: 16 residues. In DNA, the CDR3 is TGTGCCAGCAGTTTAATGGCAGCCGGGTCCCGGTACGAGCAGTACTTC. This gives the protein CASSLMAAGSRYEQYF.

This chain links TRBV6-5 with TRBJ1-1; TRBD1 aligns across 11 bases. Germline loops: CDR1 MNHEY, CDR2 SVGAGI. This CDR3 contains 14 residues. V was clipped by 7 bases and J by 5 bases; unmatched bases: 6. This chain's CDR3 is CASTWDRGKTEAFF. In DNA form, the CDR3 reads TGTGCCAGCACCTGGGACAGGGGGAAGACTGAAGCTTTCTTT.

The chain's CDR3 is CASSVGTGVDSYEQYF. The CDR3 coding sequence is TGTGCCAGCAGCGTAGGGACAGGGGTCGACTCCTACGAGCAGTACTTC. The chain is built from TRBV9 and TRBJ2-7, with 9 bases identical to TRBD1. CDR1 and CDR2 from the germline V gene are SGDLS and YYNGEE. V dropped 0 bases and J dropped 0; count of bases not matched to a gene: 4. This CDR3 is built from 16 residues.

The rearrangement joins TRBV2 to TRBJ2-7, with TRBD2 matching 9 bases. In germline, CDR1 is SNHLY, CDR2 FYNNEI. The CDR3 has 16 residues. The V and J ends lost 4 bases and 8 bases, in that order; junction bases with no gene match: 15. The CDR3 DNA follows: TGTGCCAGCAGTGCCCCCGGGGAGCGGGGGGTTATCAAGCAGTACTTC. Translated, it gives CASSAPGERGVIKQYF.

This clone came up once. This chain joins TRBV18 and TRBJ1-5; 9 bases agree with TRBD1. The ends lost 2 bases at V and 5 bases at J; junction bases unmatched: 13. Germline assignment: CDR1 KGHSH and CDR2 LQKENI. The CDR3 length is 18 residues. The CDR3 bases are TGTGCCAGCTCACCAGGAGTAGTTGGGACAGGGCCGGATCAGCCCCAGCATTTT. Its translation is CASSPGVVGTGPDQPQHF.

In regard to this clone: Sequence at one end of the junction differs from germline and may be a read error. The J gene is TRBJ2-1, the V gene TRBV7-7; 10 nucleotides align to TRBD2. Germline CDR1 and CDR2: SSHAT and FNYEAQ (reference sequence). This CDR3 is 15 amino acids long. CDR3 in DNA: TGTGCTAGCAGCCCGGGACTAGCGAGCTTCAATGAGCAGTTCTTC. It yields the protein CASSPGLASFNEQFF.

This rearrangement joins TRBV7-9 to TRBJ2-4, with a possible D match to TRBD1 (6 bases). Germline lookup yields CDR1 SEHNR and CDR2 FQNEAQ (reference sequence). The CDR3 covers 15 residues. Trimming took 3 bases from V and 7 from J, leaving 16 bases between them. The CDR3 loop reads CASSFDDRRENIQYF. CDR3 nucleotides: TGTGCCAGCAGCTTTGACGACAGGAGAGAGAACATTCAGTACTTC.

The chain is built from TRBV6-1 and TRBJ1-1; weak D call: TRBD1 (6 bases). The CDR3 totals 14 residues. The V end was cut by 5 bases, the J end by 1 base, with 11 bases between. Germline V gene sequence: CDR1 MNHNS, CDR2 SASEGT. The chain's CDR3 is CASSRDNGNTEAFF. The CDR3 DNA reads as TGTGCCAGCAGTAGGGACAACGGGAACACTGAAGCTTTCTTT.

The gene calls are TRBV5-4 and TRBJ1-4; 10 bases are a match to TRBD1. CDR1 SGHNT and CDR2 YYREEE come from the germline V gene (reference sequence). Germline trimming cut 4 bases from V and 11 bases from J; bases unmatched to any gene: 14. The CDR3 contains 16 residues. The CDR3 protein is CASSQGTGARQGKLFF. The CDR3 coding sequence is TGTGCCAGCAGCCAGGGGACAGGGGCCCGCCAGGGGAAACTGTTTTTT.